The T cell receptor (beta chain) under discussion was sequenced for a study of vaccination and CD4 T cells after COVID-19. Turning to the study itself: Spike peptides, overlapping and drawn from SARS-CoV-2, HCoV-NL63, HCoV-OC43 and HCoV-229E, were used to stimulate cells.

Remarks on this clonotype: Its antigen is still unknown.

Regarding treatment: approximately nine-day PBMC culture with coronavirus spike peptide pools or control peptides (ViraFEST assay). The CDR3 contains 13 residues. CDR1 SGDLS and CDR2 YYNGEE come from the germline V gene. V shed 3 bases, J shed 4 bases, and the junction held 3 bases outside the gene matches. The Oncomine TCR Beta short-read assay sequenced DNA from cultured CD4+ T cells. TCRdb used MiXCR to reprocess the PCR reads, holding one entry per CDR3 protein. The top ten hold approximately 7.2% of the sample, which has about 19,000 distinct CDR3 sequences, roughly two fifths seen once. Whole-study findings and limits: A median roughly 84% of convalescent patients' SARS-CoV-2-reactive clones emerged only after vaccination. Convalescent participants were relatively few, and none had early post-infection timepoints studied. When vaccine-specific clones from convalescent patients were examined, 304 of 307 were spike mono-reactive.

The chain couples TRBV9 to TRBJ1-1; TRBD1 matches 7 bases. This TCR came from a human donor who had recovered from COVID-19. Sample: CD4+ T cells from blood, cultured in vitro, taken after SARS-CoV-2 vaccination. This CDR3 is CASSARDSTEAFF. The CDR3 DNA follows: TGTGCCAGCAGCGCCCGGGACAGCACTGAAGCTTTCTTT.